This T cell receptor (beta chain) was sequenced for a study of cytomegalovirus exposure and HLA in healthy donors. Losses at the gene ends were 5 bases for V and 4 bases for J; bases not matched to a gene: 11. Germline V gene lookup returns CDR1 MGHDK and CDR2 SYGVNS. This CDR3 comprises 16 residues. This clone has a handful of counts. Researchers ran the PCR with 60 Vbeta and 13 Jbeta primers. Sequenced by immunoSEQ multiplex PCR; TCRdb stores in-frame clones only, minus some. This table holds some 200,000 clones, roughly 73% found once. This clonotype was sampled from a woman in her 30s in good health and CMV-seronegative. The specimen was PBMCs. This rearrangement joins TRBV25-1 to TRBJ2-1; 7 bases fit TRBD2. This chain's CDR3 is CASSSTLGGIYNEQFF. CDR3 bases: TGTGCCAGCAGTAGCACCCTGGGGGGGATATACAATGAGCAGTTCTTC.